This T cell receptor beta chain came from a study of Graves' ophthalmopathy and Graves' hyperthyroidism. The study, taken as a whole, reports: Ophthalmopathy versus stable hyperthyroidism: 13-signature model gave 85% to 90% sensitivity, less than 83% specificity. The model predicted progression of ophthalmopathy with a sensitivity of approximately 68%, and its specificity was around 72%.

This clonotype was counted ten times or more. Its target is not known. Researchers took RNA transcripts and amplified TCR beta CDR3 regions from them. HTBI primers were employed in first-round RT-PCR, then a second-round multiplex PCR followed. In TCRdb, the multiplex PCR reads were re-called with MiXCR into one record per CDR3 protein. Here the sample spans some 370,000 distinct CDR3 sequences, about a sixth being singletons. Sequencing was carried out using peripheral blood. The TCR sequence derives from an adult woman with stable Graves' hyperthyroidism.

The CDR3 DNA reads TGCAGTGCTAGAGATCAGCGACAGGGTTGGACCGGGGAGCTGTTTTTT. As protein: CSARDQRQGWTGELFF. This rearrangement joins TRBV20-1 to TRBJ2-2, with TRBD1 identical over 7 bases. Losses at the gene ends were 0 bases for V and 5 bases for J; bases not matched to a gene: 9. The CDR3 extends over 16 amino acids. Germline V CDR1 and CDR2: DFQATT, SNEGSKA (reference sequence).